A selection of T cell receptor beta chains follows, all from one sample in a study of blood T cells in healthy people across ages. From the 5' RACE reads, TCRdb called clonotypes with MiXCR, one entry per CDR3 protein. This table holds 1.5 million to 2 million distinct CDR3 sequences, about 28% found once. Material: blood. The receptors originated from a woman aged 25-40 years in good health. The CDR3 runs from the conserved cysteine through the conserved F or W. The D gene is left open where the match is weak. Clone size is not always given. Where it is, it says once, few, many or a class for expanded clones.

V,size,D,J,DNA,CDR3
TRBV5-6,-,-,TRBJ2-1,TGTGCCAGCAGCTTAAAGTCGGGTGCGAGTGAGCAGTTCTTC,CASSLKSGASEQFF
TRBV6-5,-,-,TRBJ2-7,TGTGCCAGCAGTTACTCGGACAGCTCCTACGAGCAGAACTTC,CASSYSDSSYEQNF
TRBV7-2,-,TRBD2,TRBJ2-2,TGTGCCAGCAGCTTACAACTAGCGGGGGGATTTGGGGAGCTGTTTTTT,CASSLQLAGGFGELFF
TRBV6-5,many,TRBD1,TRBJ2-7,TGTGCCAGCAGTGCTTCGGGACAGGGTCCCTACGAGCAGTACTTC,CASSASGQGPYEQYF
TRBV7-2,many,TRBD2,TRBJ2-1,TGTGCCAGCAGCCGAGTAGCGGGAACGCCTCATGAGCAGTTCTTC,CASSRVAGTPHEQFF
TRBV20-1,-,TRBD1,TRBJ1-5,TGCAGTGCCGCCCGACAGGGCCTCAATCAGCCCCGGCATTTT,CSAARQGLNQPRHF
TRBV12-5,few,TRBD1,TRBJ2-2,TGTGCTAGTGCCGTACCACAGGGGGCGACCGGGGAGCTGTTTTTT,CASAVPQGATGELFF
TRBV5-1,-,TRBD1,TRBJ1-1,TGCGCCAGCACCTCCGGGACAGAGGACACTGAAGCTTTCTTT,CASTSGTEDTEAFF
TRBV5-1,few,-,TRBJ2-5,TGCGCCAGCAGCCCCAGGCCAGGGTTACAAGAGACCCAGTACTTC,CASSPRPGLQETQYF
TRBV30,-,TRBD1,TRBJ1-5,TGTGCCTGGAGTAAGGACAGGGGCCTCAATCAGCCCCAGCATTTT,CAWSKDRGLNQPQHF
TRBV25-1,few,-,TRBJ1-1,TGTGCCAGCAGTGCCCCGGGACCAAACACTGAAGCTTTCTTT,CASSAPGPNTEAFF
TRBV20-1,many,-,TRBJ2-7,TGCAGTGCTAGAGACGAGCGGATAAGATACGAGCAGTACTTC,CSARDERIRYEQYF
TRBV20-1,-,-,TRBJ2-2,TGCAGTGCTCAGGGACTGAAGAACACCGGGGAGCTGTTTTTT,CSAQGLKNTGELFF
TRBV7-9,-,-,TRBJ1-2,TGTGCCAGCAACTCGCAAGGGTTTCCTGGCTACACCTTC,CASNSQGFPGYTF
TRBV20-1,many,-,TRBJ1-5,TGCAGTGCTAGTGAACGCAATCAGCCCCAGCATTTT,CSASERNQPQHF
TRBV20-1,-,-,TRBJ2-7,TGCAGTGCCGCAGGATTAGGGGGGGCTTACGAGCAGTACTTC,CSAAGLGGAYEQYF
TRBV10-3,many,-,TRBJ2-7,TGTGCCATCAGCCAAGAGGGGACGGGCTCCCTAAGGCACGAGCAGTACTTC,CAISQEGTGSLRHEQYF
TRBV20-1,few,TRBD2,TRBJ2-1,TGCAGTGCTAGAGAGAAGCGGGGGGTTCATGTCAATGAGCAGTTCTTC,CSAREKRGVHVNEQFF
TRBV7-6,-,-,TRBJ1-5,TGTGCCAGCAGCGTAGGGGGGGGCGGATGGCAGCCCCAGCATTTT,CASSVGGGGWQPQHF
TRBV24-1,-,TRBD1,TRBJ2-4,TGTGCCACCAGTGATCCACAGGGGAACATTCAGTACTTC,CATSDPQGNIQYF
TRBV20-1,many,TRBD2,TRBJ2-1,TGCAGTGCTTCTATAAAACCGGGACTAGCCTACAATGAGCAGTTCTTC,CSASIKPGLAYNEQFF
TRBV5-1,-,TRBD2,TRBJ2-1,TGCGCCATCAGTAGCCAGCGGGGTTCGAATGAGCAGTTCTTC,CAISSQRGSNEQFF
TRBV5-1,-,-,TRBJ2-2,TGCGCCAGCAGCTTTCAAACCCCCGACACCGGGGAGCTGTTTTTT,CASSFQTPDTGELFF